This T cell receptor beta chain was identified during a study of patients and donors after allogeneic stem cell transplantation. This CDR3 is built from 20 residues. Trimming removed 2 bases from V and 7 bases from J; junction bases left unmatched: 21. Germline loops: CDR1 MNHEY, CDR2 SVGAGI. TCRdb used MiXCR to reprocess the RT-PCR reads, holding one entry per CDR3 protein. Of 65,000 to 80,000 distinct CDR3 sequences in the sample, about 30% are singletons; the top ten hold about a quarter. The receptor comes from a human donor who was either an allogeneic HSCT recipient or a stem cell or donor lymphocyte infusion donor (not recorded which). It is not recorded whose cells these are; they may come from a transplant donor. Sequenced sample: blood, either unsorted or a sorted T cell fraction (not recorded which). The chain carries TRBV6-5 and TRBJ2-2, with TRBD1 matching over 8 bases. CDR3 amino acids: CASSYTLLDREGDYGGELFF. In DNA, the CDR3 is TGTGCCAGCAGTTACACTCTCCTGGACAGGGAAGGAGATTATGGCGGGGAGCTGTTTTTT.